What follows are 8 T cell receptor beta chains derived from one specimen sequenced in a study of blood T cells in healthy people across ages. It was with a sample-barcoded 5' primer and a J-beta primer mix that a second PCR of roughly 7 to 12 cycles was run. TCRdb re-derived calls from the 5' RACE reads in MiXCR, one entry per CDR3 protein. This table has some 1.5 million distinct CDR3 sequences, 40% to 45% appearing once. Material for sequencing was blood. These receptors were taken from a woman under 30 in good health.

In its sample, this clonotype was seen a few times. This chain connects TRBV29-1 to TRBJ2-1, with TRBD2 matching 11 bases. The CDR3 extends over 17 amino acids. Germline V CDR1 and CDR2: SQVTM, ANQGSEA. V lost 4 bases, J lost 1 base, and 9 bases stayed unmatched. This CDR3 is CSVARTSGWPSYNEQFF. CDR3 DNA: TGCAGCGTTGCTAGGACTAGCGGGTGGCCATCCTACAATGAGCAGTTCTTC.

As concerns this clonotype: A single base separates this from a much larger clone, so it may be a read error. The chain joins TRBV10-3 to TRBJ2-5, with 7 bases lining up with TRBD2. The CDR3 runs 12 residues. Germline CDR1 reads ENHRY; CDR2 reads SYGVKD. V lost 10 bases to trimming and J lost 11 bases; unmatched junction nucleotides: 13. The CDR3 spells CANSGEGYEQYF. The CDR3 bases are TGTGCCAACTCGGGGGAGGGGTATGAGCAGTACTTC.

This clonotype appeared a few times. The genes are TRBV12-3 or TRBV12-4 and TRBJ1-5; 10 positions match TRBD1. Trimming at V came to 6 bases and at J to 2 bases, leaving 4 bases not matched to a gene. The CDR3 is made up of 15 amino acids. The CDR3 DNA sequence: TGTGCCAGCAGGACCGGGACAGGGGGCAATCAGCCCCAGCATTTT. It specifies CASRTGTGGNQPQHF.

This clonotype was observed once. This chain joins TRBV6-6 and TRBJ2-5; the D is unclear. The DNA end lines up better with TRBJ2-7; the J call may be wrong. The CDR3 runs 12 residues. Germline CDR1 reads MNHNY; CDR2 reads SVGAGI (reference sequence). As DNA, the CDR3 is TGTGCCAGCAGTTACCCCCTAAACGAGCAGTACTTC. Its protein product is CASSYPLNEQYF.

The chain has TRBV6-2 or TRBV6-3 and TRBJ2-6; D is uncertain. Trimming stripped 7 bases from V and 4 bases from J, with 8 bases between. Per the germline V gene, CDR1 is MNHEY and CDR2 is SVGEGT. The CDR3 extends over 13 amino acids. The CDR3 here is CASNRAGANVLTF. CDR3 DNA: TGTGCCAGCAATCGGGCCGGGGCCAACGTCCTGACTTTC.

The chain has TRBV12-3 or TRBV12-4 and TRBJ1-6; 9 bases match TRBD1. The CDR3 is made up of 13 amino acids. V shed 6 bases, J shed 10 bases, and the junction held 4 bases outside the gene matches. CDR3: CASRMTGGSPLHF. The CDR3 DNA is TGTGCCAGCAGGATGACAGGGGGATCACCCCTCCACTTT.

The DNA for the CDR3 is TGTGCCAGCAGGCAACAGGGACTCTCCTACGAGCAGTACTTC. Its translation: CASRQQGLSYEQYF. The rearrangement uses TRBV27 and TRBJ2-7; D may correspond to TRBD1 or TRBD2 (6 bases each). Deletions cut 6 bases from V and 0 bases from J, with 12 bases between. The germline V gene has CDR1 MNHEY and CDR2 SMNVEV (reference sequence). The CDR3 consists of 14 residues.

The chain couples TRBV20-1 to TRBJ2-3; D not certain. The ends were cut back, 0 bases at V and 6 bases at J, with 19 bases in the middle. Germline V gene data show CDR1 as DFQATT and CDR2 as SNEGSKA (reference sequence). This CDR3 is built from 16 residues. CDR3 sequence reads: CSARDWIRTPSDTQYF. For the CDR3, the DNA is TGCAGTGCTAGAGATTGGATCCGGACGCCGTCGGATACGCAGTATTTT.